The 22 T cell receptor beta chains below come from one sample, sequenced in a study of CD8 T cells in Susac syndrome. It was with random hexamers that roughly 0.45 to 1 ug RNA was reverse transcribed. MiXCR was run by TCRdb on the immunoSEQ multiplex PCR reads, yielding one entry per CDR3 protein. Of 150,000 to 200,000 distinct CDR3 sequences listed, 90% to 95% are singletons. The material sequenced was CD4+ T cells from PBMCs. These receptors originate from a human donor with Susac syndrome.

The CDR3 reads CASSSQRWRALETQYF. Written as DNA, the CDR3 is TGTGCCAGCAGCTCCCAGAGGTGGAGGGCATTGGAGACCCAGTACTTC. V usage is TRBV5-6 and J usage is TRBJ2-5; a possible D gene is TRBD2 (6 bases). From germline, CDR1 is SGHDT and CDR2 YYEEEE. Trimming removed 3 bases from V and 5 bases from J, with 20 bases in between. CDR3 length equals 16 residues.

This chain connects TRBV6-1 to TRBJ2-7; 15 bases map to TRBD2. Per the germline V gene, CDR1 is MNHNS and CDR2 is SASEGT. The CDR3 is 17 residues long. After removal of 6 bases from V and 6 bases from J, the junction contained 12 bases not matched to a gene. CDR3 region: CASRPKSTGLAGGEQYF. The CDR3 DNA is TGTGCCAGCAGACCCAAAAGTACGGGACTAGCGGGGGGCGAGCAGTACTTC.

This chain joins TRBV20-1 and TRBJ2-2, with D possibly being TRBD2 (5 bases). Germline values: CDR1 DFQATT, CDR2 SNEGSKA (reference sequence). The ends were cut back, 2 bases at V and 5 bases at J, with 15 bases in the middle. The CDR3 spans 15 residues. The CDR3: CSARKLGLTTGELFF. CDR3 bases: TGCAGTGCTAGAAAACTAGGATTGACGACCGGGGAGCTGTTTTTT.

This clonotype has only one observation. The genes are TRBV20-1 and TRBJ2-6, with D tentatively TRBD1 (7 bases). Germline CDR1 DFQATT, CDR2 SNEGSKA (reference sequence). The CDR3 sequence is 17 residues long. The V end lost 5 bases, the J end lost 2 bases, and 19 bases lay between the germline ends. CDR3 residues: CSAAGRDREAGANVLTF. CDR3 sequence (DNA): TGCAGTGCTGCAGGTAGAGACAGGGAGGCTGGGGCCAACGTCCTGACTTTC.

This clonotype was seen a single time. This chain joins TRBV3-1 and TRBJ2-4; D unclear. Germline V gene lookup returns CDR1 LGHDT and CDR2 YNNKEL (reference sequence). The CDR3 has 13 residues. V was pared by 0 bases and J by 7 bases, with 7 bases between. In nucleotides, the CDR3 is TGTGCCAGCAGCCAAGAAATGGCGAACATTCAGTACTTC. Its protein product is CASSQEMANIQYF.

The J gene is TRBJ1-2, the V gene TRBV5-4, with no clear D. The CDR3 has 12 residues. Looked up from germline, CDR1 is SGHNT and CDR2 is YYREEE (reference sequence). Trimming shortened V by 0 bases and J by 6 bases, and 6 bases separated the two germline ends. In DNA, the CDR3 is TGTGCCAGCAGCTTGGGCCCGGATGGCTACACCTTC. Residues: CASSLGPDGYTF.

CDR3 loop: CASSPPGSGNSYNEQFF. The CDR3 DNA follows: TGTGCCAGCAGCCCCCCCGGTAGCGGCAACTCCTACAATGAGCAGTTCTTC. The chain couples TRBV5-6 to TRBJ2-1, with D maybe TRBD2 (6 bases). CDR1 is SGHDT and CDR2 is YYEEEE in the germline V gene. Between the trimmed V and J ends, which lost 4 bases and 0 bases, there was a span of 17 bases. The CDR3 covers 17 residues. The full variable domain, in which reference TRBV5-6 and TRBJ2-1 provide the parts outside the CDR3, is DAGVTQSPTHLIKTRGQQVTLRCSPKSGHDTVSWYQQALGQGPQFIFQYYEEEERQRGNFPDRFSGHQFPNYSSELNVNALLLGDSALYLCASSPPGSGNSYNEQFFGPGTRLTVL.

This clonotype turned up a few times. The chain is built from TRBV19 and TRBJ1-5; 7 bases fit TRBD1. Germline V gene sequence: CDR1 LNHDA, CDR2 SQIVND (reference sequence). The CDR3 extends over 14 amino acids. Unmatched junction bases numbered 13, after V lost 10 bases and J lost 7 bases. The CDR3 loop reads CAISTAGGGQPQHF. For the CDR3, the DNA is TGTGCCATTTCAACCGCAGGGGGAGGCCAGCCCCAGCATTTT.

V gene TRBV4-1 combines with J gene TRBJ1-2; D ambiguous. V shed 0 bases and J shed 8 bases, with 7 bases lying between them. CDR3 length equals 12 residues. Germline CDR1 MGHRA, CDR2 YSYEKL. CDR3 amino acids: CASSQDWGGYTF. The CDR3 DNA reads TGCGCCAGCAGCCAAGATTGGGGAGGCTACACCTTC.

The chain has TRBV2 and TRBJ2-1; D perhaps matches TRBD2 (6 bases). The CDR3 spans 12 residues. The germline V and J ends were trimmed by 6 bases and 6 bases, with 9 bases remaining between them. The V gene's germline CDR1 is SNHLY and CDR2 FYNNEI. DNA of the CDR3: TGTGCCAGCAGAAGGGACTCCAATGAGCAGTTCTTC. Translating it yields CASRRDSNEQFF. Full variable domain (missing parts from reference TRBV2 and TRBJ2-1): EPEVTQTPSHQVTQMGQEVILRCVPISNHLYFYWYRQILGQKVEFLVSFYNNEISEKSEIFDDQFSVERPDGSNFTLKIRSTKLEDSAMYFCASRRDSNEQFFGPGTRLTVL.

This clonotype came up once. V gene TRBV9 combines with J gene TRBJ1-4; D perhaps matches TRBD1 (5 bases). The CDR3 sequence is 15 residues long. V was clipped by 7 bases and J by 6 bases, with 19 bases between them. The germline CDR1 and CDR2 sequences are SGDLS and YYNGEE. CDR3 nucleotide sequence: TGTGCCAGCTCAACCTACAGGCGGACGGATGAAAAACTGTTTTTT. This encodes CASSTYRRTDEKLFF. Together with reference TRBV9 and TRBJ1-4, the CDR3 gives the full variable domain: DSGVTQTPKHLITATGQRVTLRCSPRSGDLSVYWYQQSLDQGLQFLIQYYNGEERAKGNILERFSAQQFPDLHSELNLSSLELGDSALYFCASSTYRRTDEKLFFGSGTQLSVL.

V gene TRBV25-1 combines with J gene TRBJ2-1, with D hard to call. Trimming shortened V by 1 base and J by 0 bases, and 7 bases separated the two germline ends. Germline V CDR1 and CDR2: MGHDK, SYGVNS. The CDR3 is made up of 15 amino acids. CDR3 DNA sequence: TGTGCCAGCAGTGAATGGGGTCTCTCCTACAATGAGCAGTTCTTC. This encodes CASSEWGLSYNEQFF.

The chain carries TRBV7-2 and TRBJ2-2, with 7 bases aligning to TRBD1. CDR3 length: 14 amino acids. Trimming removed 3 bases from V and 6 bases from J; junction bases left unmatched: 4. CDR1 SGHTA and CDR2 FQGNSA come from the germline V gene. CDR3 sequence (DNA): TGTGCCAGCAGCTTCCCAGGGGGTCCCGGGGAGCTGTTTTTT. Protein sequence: CASSFPGGPGELFF.

The rearrangement links TRBV18 to TRBJ2-7, with TRBD2 identical over 11 bases. Germline V gene lookup returns CDR1 KGHSH and CDR2 LQKENI. The V gene end was trimmed by 3 bases and the J gene end by 7 bases; junction bases not matched to a gene: 11. This CDR3 contains 16 residues. The CDR3 protein is CASSPTLAGGVPEQYF. The CDR3 nucleotides are TGTGCCAGCTCACCTACTCTAGCGGGGGGAGTCCCGGAGCAGTACTTC.

The chain couples TRBV10-3 to TRBJ2-2, with 9 bases lining up with TRBD1. With V trimmed by 8 bases and J by 3 bases, 4 bases remained unmatched. Germline CDR1 ENHRY, CDR2 SYGVKD. This CDR3 has 14 residues. The CDR3 nucleotides read TGTGCCATCGGGGGGACAGGGCACACCGGGGAGCTGTTTTTT. Protein product: CAIGGTGHTGELFF.

The chain has TRBV11-2 and TRBJ2-6, with a possible D match to TRBD1 (6 bases). With 5 bases removed from V and 1 base from J, the gap between germline ends came to 18 bases. Germline V gives CDR1 SGHAT, CDR2 FQNNGV. The CDR3 totals 18 residues. The CDR3 spells CASSHYTIQGSGANVLTF. The CDR3 DNA sequence: TGTGCCAGCAGCCATTACACGATACAGGGTTCTGGGGCCAACGTCCTGACTTTC. The variable domain in full, with the rest retrieved from reference TRBV11-2 and TRBJ2-6, is EAGVAQSPRYKIIEKRQSVAFWCNPISGHATLYWYQQILGQGPKLLIQFQNNGVVDDSQLPKDRFSAERLKGVDSTLKIQPAKLEDSAVYLCASSHYTIQGSGANVLTFGAGSRLTVL.

This rearrangement joins TRBV20-1 to TRBJ2-1, with 9 bases that match TRBD2. This CDR3 contains 15 residues. Germline V gene data show CDR1 as DFQATT and CDR2 as SNEGSKA (reference sequence). After removal of 0 bases from V and 11 bases from J, the junction contained 11 bases not matched to a gene. This chain's CDR3 is CSARDRRGGAPKQFF. CDR3 nucleotide sequence: TGCAGTGCTAGAGATCGTCGCGGGGGGGCTCCCAAGCAGTTCTTC.

The chain is built from TRBV10-3 and TRBJ2-1, with D hard to call. The germline V gene encodes CDR1 ENHRY and CDR2 SYGVKD. Trimming took 4 bases from V and 7 from J, leaving 8 bases between them. This CDR3 is 12 amino acids long. The CDR3 is CAISGWQNEQFF. CDR3 bases: TGTGCCATCAGTGGTTGGCAAAATGAGCAGTTCTTC.

The chain links TRBV29-1 to TRBJ1-2; TRBD1 matches 9 bases. The germline V gene has CDR1 SQVTM and CDR2 ANQGSEA. The ends lost 1 base at V and 0 bases at J; junction bases unmatched: 9. The CDR3 is 17 residues long. The CDR3 DNA sequence: TGCAGCGTTGAAGGGGCCTCCGGGACAGGGCCTAACTATGGCTACACCTTC. Protein sequence: CSVEGASGTGPNYGYTF. Drawing the rest from reference TRBV29-1 and TRBJ1-2, the complete variable domain is SAVISQKPSRDICQRGTSLTIQCQVDSQVTMMFWYRQQPGQSLTLIATANQGSEATYESGFVIDKFPISRPNLTFSTLTVSNMSPEDSSIYLCSVEGASGTGPNYGYTFGSGTRLTVV.

CDR3 DNA: TGCAGTGCTAGAGGAGGGGGGGCAAACCAAGAGACCCAGTACTTC. It specifies CSARGGGANQETQYF. The V gene is TRBV20-1, the J gene TRBJ2-5; tentatively, D is TRBD2 (7 bases). This CDR3 region has 15 residues. With 1 base removed from V and 0 bases from J, the gap between germline ends came to 12 bases. CDR1 is DFQATT and CDR2 is SNEGSKA in the germline V gene (reference sequence).

V is TRBV7-3 and J is TRBJ2-1; D may match TRBD1 or TRBD2 (5 bases each). Germline CDR1 is SGHTA and CDR2 is FQGTGA. Trimming shortened V by 4 bases and J by 9 bases, and 16 bases separated the two germline ends. The CDR3 extends over 14 amino acids. The CDR3 DNA reads as TGTGCCAGCAGCTCACTAGTCTTTGGGGGTGAGCAGTTCTTC. Its protein is CASSSLVFGGEQFF.

The J gene is TRBJ2-3, the V gene TRBV11-2, with D perhaps matching TRBD1 or TRBD2 (5 bases each). Germline CDR1 SGHAT, CDR2 FQNNGV. With 4 bases removed from V and 2 bases from J, the gap between germline ends came to 10 bases. The CDR3 runs 14 residues. The CDR3: CASSSGADTDTQYF. Written as DNA, the CDR3 is TGTGCCAGCAGCTCCGGGGCAGACACAGATACGCAGTATTTT.